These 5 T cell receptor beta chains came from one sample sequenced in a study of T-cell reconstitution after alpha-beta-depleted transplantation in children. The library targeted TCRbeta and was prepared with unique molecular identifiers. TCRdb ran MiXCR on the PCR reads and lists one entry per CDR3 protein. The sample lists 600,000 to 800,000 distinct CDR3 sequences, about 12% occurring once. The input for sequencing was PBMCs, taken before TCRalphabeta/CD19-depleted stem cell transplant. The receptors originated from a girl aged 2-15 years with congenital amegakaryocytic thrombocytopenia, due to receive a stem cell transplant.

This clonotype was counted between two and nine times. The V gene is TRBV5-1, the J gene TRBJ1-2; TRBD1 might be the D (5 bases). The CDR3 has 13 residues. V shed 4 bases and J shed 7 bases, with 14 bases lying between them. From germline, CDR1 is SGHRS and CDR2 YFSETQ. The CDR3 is CASSHARVSGYTF. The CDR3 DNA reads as TGCGCCAGCAGCCACGCCAGGGTTAGTGGCTACACCTTC.

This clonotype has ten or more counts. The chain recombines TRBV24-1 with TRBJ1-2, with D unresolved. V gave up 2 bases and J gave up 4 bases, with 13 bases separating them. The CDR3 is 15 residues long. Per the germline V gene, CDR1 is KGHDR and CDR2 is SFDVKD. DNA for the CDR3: TGTGCCACCAGTGATTCGGAGGCCTCCGTCTATGGCTACACCTTC. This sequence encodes CATSDSEASVYGYTF.

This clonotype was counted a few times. Written as DNA, the CDR3 is TGTGCCAGCAGCCTCAGACTTCGGATCCGTGAGCAGTTCTTC. Amino acids: CASSLRLRIREQFF. The rearrangement links TRBV14 to TRBJ2-1; D unresolved. CDR3 length: 14 amino acids. Germline CDR1 reads SGHDN; CDR2 reads FVKESK. Trimming removed 4 bases at V and 9 bases at J, with 16 bases between.

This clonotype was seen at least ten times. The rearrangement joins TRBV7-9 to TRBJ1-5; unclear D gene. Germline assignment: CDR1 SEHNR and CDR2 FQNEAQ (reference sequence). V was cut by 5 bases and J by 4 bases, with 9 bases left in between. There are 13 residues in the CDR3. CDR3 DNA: TGTGCCAGCAGCGTAGGTCAGAATCAGCCCCAGCATTTT. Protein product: CASSVGQNQPQHF.

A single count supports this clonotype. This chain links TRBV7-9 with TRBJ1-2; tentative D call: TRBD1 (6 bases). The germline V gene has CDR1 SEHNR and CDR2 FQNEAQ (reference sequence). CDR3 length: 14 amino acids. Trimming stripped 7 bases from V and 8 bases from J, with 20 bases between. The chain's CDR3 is CASTSWEGGNGYTF. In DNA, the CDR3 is TGTGCCAGCACATCGTGGGAAGGGGGAAACGGCTACACCTTC.